Ten or more counts support the clone carrying this T cell receptor (beta chain). Its cognate antigen is unknown. Germline lookup yields CDR1 SNHLY and CDR2 FYNNEI. Trimming removed 7 bases from V and 1 base from J, with 13 bases in between. The CDR3 is made up of 15 amino acids. This record belongs to a study of spatial heterogeneity in lung cancer. Whole-study findings and limits: Expanded alpha and beta TCR counts within tumors tracked tumor mutation counts.

In TCRdb, the 5' RACE reads were re-called with MiXCR into one record per CDR3 protein. Of approximately 11,000 distinct CDR3 sequences in the sample, around 5% were seen once. Described time point: sample taken at primary tumor resection. The chain joins TRBV2 to TRBJ2-2, with D perhaps being TRBD1 or TRBD2 (6 bases each). The material was lung tumor tissue, obtained at surgery. The sequence was collected from a male donor with early-stage non-small cell lung cancer. The CDR3, as DNA: TGTGCCAGCATTGCGGGACATCTGAACACCGGGGAGCTGTTTTTT. Encoded protein: CASIAGHLNTGELFF.